Shown below are 23 T cell receptor beta chains from a single sample sequenced in a study of cytomegalovirus exposure and HLA in healthy donors. Both 60 Vbeta primers and 13 Jbeta primers went into the PCR. The data were produced by immunoSEQ multiplex PCR, yet TCRdb's version contains in-frame clones alone and is incomplete. The data show roughly 78,000 clones, less than 75% seen once. The source material was PBMCs. Receptor source: a man between 25 and 39 years old in good health and CMV-seropositive.

This clone appeared a few times. The chain combines TRBV25-1 with TRBJ2-7; tentatively, D is TRBD2 (6 bases). This CDR3 is 12 amino acids long. Germline V gene data show CDR1 as MGHDK and CDR2 as SYGVNS. The V gene lost 8 bases and the J gene lost 2 bases, with 10 bases spanning the gap. The CDR3 reads CASGSGTYEQYF. CDR3 in DNA: TGTGCCAGCGGTAGCGGAACCTACGAGCAGTACTTC.

This rearrangement joins TRBV27 to TRBJ1-4, with 9 bases lining up with TRBD1. Trimming at V came to 4 bases and at J to 4 bases, leaving 7 bases not matched to a gene. Germline V gives CDR1 MNHEY, CDR2 SMNVEV (reference sequence). CDR3 length equals 16 residues. The CDR3 protein is CASSSYRDRVNEKLFF. The CDR3 coding sequence is TGTGCCAGCAGTTCCTATCGGGACAGGGTTAATGAAAAACTGTTTTTT.

V and J are TRBV5-1 and TRBJ2-7; TRBD1 matches at 8 bases. The germline gives CDR1 SGHRS, CDR2 YFSETQ. J was trimmed by 3 bases and V by 6 bases; bases with no gene match: 8. This CDR3 has 14 residues. This chain's CDR3 is CASNPDRGIYEQYF. The CDR3 DNA follows: TGCGCCAGCAACCCCGACAGGGGCATCTACGAGCAGTACTTC.

This chain uses TRBV6-1 with TRBJ1-5, with 10 bases fitting TRBD1. Germline loops: CDR1 MNHNS, CDR2 SASEGT. The CDR3 totals 15 residues. The J segment lost 5 bases and the V segment lost 5 bases, leaving 6 bases of the junction unmatched. DNA for the CDR3: TGTGCCAGCAGTTTCCCCGGGACAGGGGATCAGCCCCAGCATTTT. Protein sequence: CASSFPGTGDQPQHF.

About this clone: Its ends do not fully match the called genes, so a read error is possible. V and J are TRBV5-4 and TRBJ2-5, with TRBD2 as a possible D gene (5 bases). Germline V gives CDR1 SGHNT, CDR2 YYREEE (reference sequence). CDR3 length: 15 residues. Here the CDR3 reads CASSGGLKTQETQHF. CDR3 sequence (DNA): TGTGCCAGCAGCGGCGGGCTAAAGACCCAAGAGACCCAGCACTTC.

The J gene is TRBJ2-1, the V gene TRBV5-4; 7 bases are a match to TRBD1. Germline trimming cut 7 bases from V and 9 bases from J; bases unmatched to any gene: 10. CDR3 length: 13 amino acids. Germline V gene sequence: CDR1 SGHNT, CDR2 YYREEE (reference sequence). CDR3 bases: TGTGCCAGCCTATTCCGGACAGGCGGTGAGCAGTTCTTC. This gives the protein CASLFRTGGEQFF.

The chain joins TRBV6-6 to TRBJ2-4; tentatively, D is TRBD1 (8 bases). The CDR3 extends over 14 amino acids. Trimming shortened V by 6 bases and J by 8 bases, and 17 bases separated the two germline ends. Germline assignment: CDR1 MNHNY and CDR2 SVGAGI (reference sequence). CDR3 coding DNA: TGTGCCAGCAGCCCTGGACAGGGAGGGGACATTCAGTACTTC. The encoded protein is CASSPGQGGDIQYF.

The rearrangement links TRBV15 to TRBJ1-6; D possibly corresponds to TRBD1 (6 bases). CDR3 length equals 19 residues. CDR1 and CDR2 (germline): LNHNV, YYDKDF (reference sequence). V was clipped by 10 bases and J by 0 bases, with 25 bases between them. In DNA form, the CDR3 reads TGTGCCAAAGCATACAATTCCGGGACAAAGAGCTCCTATAATTCACCCCTCCACTTT. It specifies CAKAYNSGTKSSYNSPLHF.

The chain joins TRBV19 to TRBJ2-7; D uncertain. Trimming left V 8 bases short and J 3 bases short, with 17 bases between. The CDR3 extends over 14 amino acids. Germline CDR1 is LNHDA and CDR2 is SQIVND (reference sequence). CDR3 nucleotide sequence: TGTGCCAGTTCCCCACTTCCTAGAGGCTACGAGCAGTACTTC. Its protein is CASSPLPRGYEQYF.

This clone was observed a few times. DNA for the CDR3: TGCGCCAGCCGCGTAGCGGGACAGGGCTCCGAGCAGTACTTC. Protein sequence: CASRVAGQGSEQYF. The rearrangement uses TRBV5-1 and TRBJ2-7; weak D call: TRBD1 (9 bases). Trimming left V 7 bases short and J 6 bases short, with 20 bases between. Germline values: CDR1 SGHRS, CDR2 YFSETQ. The CDR3 length is 14 residues.

This rearrangement joins TRBV6-5 to TRBJ1-4, with D possibly TRBD1 on 6 matching bases. Germline V lookup: CDR1 MNHEY, CDR2 SVGAGI. Trimming removed 5 bases at V and 3 bases at J, with 13 bases between. The CDR3 is 15 amino acids. In DNA form, the CDR3 reads TGTGCCAGCAGTCTACTCGGGACATCTAATGAAAAACTGTTTTTT. Its translation: CASSLLGTSNEKLFF.

CDR3 bases: TGTGCCAGCAGCTCATATTCGTTCGAGCAGTACTTC. Amino acids: CASSSYSFEQYF. The chain carries TRBV5-6 and TRBJ2-5, with D unclear. The J call may be in error: the DNA end matches TRBJ2-7 better. Germline-derived CDR1 and CDR2 are SGHDT and YYEEEE. The CDR3 totals 12 residues.

The V and J genes are TRBV27 and TRBJ2-7; 10 bases fit TRBD1. CDR1 is MNHEY, CDR2 SMNVEV, per germline (reference sequence). CDR3 length: 17 amino acids. V was pared by 10 bases and J by 3 bases, with 18 bases of the junction left unmatched. The CDR3: CATRQGALFGSGYEQYF. In nucleotides, the CDR3 is TGTGCCACCCGACAGGGGGCTTTATTCGGGAGCGGCTACGAGCAGTACTTC.

The CDR3 DNA follows: TGTGCCTGTAAACGGGGCGGGGGGGGCACCGGGGAGCTGTTTTTT. Translated: CACKRGGGGTGELFF. The genes are TRBV30 and TRBJ2-2; 9 nucleotides match TRBD2. This CDR3 is 15 amino acids long. Unmatched junction bases numbered 9, after V lost 6 bases and J lost 4 bases. Germline V gives CDR1 GTSNPN, CDR2 SVGIG (reference sequence).

In its sample, this clone was seen once. The gene calls are TRBV4-2 and TRBJ1-2; 7 bases agree with TRBD1. Germline CDR1 and CDR2: LGHNA and YNFKEQ. V lost 0 bases to trimming and J lost 3 bases; unmatched junction nucleotides: 4. The length of the CDR3 is 15 residues. This CDR3 is CASSQERDSDYGYTF. CDR3 coding DNA: TGTGCCAGCAGCCAAGAGAGGGACAGTGACTATGGCTACACCTTC.

V and J are TRBV5-1 and TRBJ1-1; TRBD1 might be the D (6 bases). The CDR3 loop spans 15 amino acids. CDR1 SGHRS and CDR2 YFSETQ come from the germline V gene. The ends were cut back, 4 bases at V and 3 bases at J, with 16 bases in the middle. The CDR3 here is CASSPLQGMYTEAFF. CDR3 bases: TGCGCCAGCAGCCCTCTACAGGGAATGTACACTGAAGCTTTCTTT.

The rearrangement links TRBV15 to TRBJ1-1; 7 nucleotides match TRBD1. Per germline, CDR1 LNHNV and CDR2 YYDKDF (reference sequence). V trimming: 1 base; J trimming: 4 bases; junction bases outside the gene matches: 6. The CDR3 runs 15 residues. CDR3 amino acids: CATSRGTDRATEAFF. The CDR3 DNA sequence: TGTGCCACCAGCAGAGGCACAGACAGGGCCACTGAAGCTTTCTTT.

V and J are TRBV6-6 and TRBJ2-2, with TRBD1 as a possible D gene (6 bases). Germline V gene data show CDR1 as MNHNY and CDR2 as SVGAGI (reference sequence). This CDR3 is 16 amino acids long. The V end lost 6 bases, the J end lost 1 base, and 15 bases lay between the germline ends. The CDR3, as DNA: TGTGCCAGCAGCCACCCACAGGGAATGAACACCGGGGAGCTGTTTTTT. It encodes CASSHPQGMNTGELFF.

The rearrangement joins TRBV15 to TRBJ2-3; TRBD2 is a possible D gene (5 bases). CDR1 is LNHNV, CDR2 YYDKDF, per germline (reference sequence). Trimming shortened V by 0 bases and J by 0 bases, and 10 bases separated the two germline ends. The CDR3 loop spans 16 amino acids. CDR3: CATSREGSASTDTQYF. The CDR3 DNA reads as TGTGCCACCAGCAGAGAGGGTAGCGCAAGCACAGATACGCAGTATTTT. The full variable domain, with the rest looked up from reference TRBV15 and TRBJ2-3, is DAMVIQNPRYQVTQFGKPVTLSCSQTLNHNVMYWYQQKSSQAPKLLFHYYDKDFNNEADTPDNFQSRRPNTSFCFLDIRSPGLGDTAMYLCATSREGSASTDTQYFGPGTRLTVL.

V gene TRBV19 combines with J gene TRBJ1-2, with 7 positions matching TRBD1. This CDR3 spans 15 amino acids. Germline values: CDR1 LNHDA, CDR2 SQIVND (reference sequence). J lost 5 bases, V lost 6 bases, and 12 bases had no gene match. The DNA of the CDR3 is TGTGCCAGTAGATCCGCCGCGGGACAGCAGTATGGCTACACCTTC. This codes for CASRSAAGQQYGYTF.

This chain links TRBV7-2 with TRBJ2-7; a weak D match, TRBD1 (8 bases). The germline V gene has CDR1 SGHTA and CDR2 FQGNSA. V was pared by 6 bases and J by 4 bases, with 19 bases between. The CDR3 runs to 15 residues. The CDR3, as DNA: TGTGCCAGCAGTTCAACGCCACAGGGGGGGTACGAGCAGTACTTC. Translating it yields CASSSTPQGGYEQYF.

The gene calls are TRBV10-3 and TRBJ2-2; 7 nucleotides line up with TRBD2. V lost 6 bases and J lost 4; bases outside the gene matches: 5. This CDR3 is 14 amino acids long. Germline lookup yields CDR1 ENHRY and CDR2 SYGVKD. CDR3 in DNA: TGTGCCATCAGGGGGGGGGACCCCACCGGGGAGCTGTTTTTT. Protein product: CAIRGGDPTGELFF.

The rearrangement uses TRBV4-1 and TRBJ1-6, with D possibly being TRBD1 (5 bases). Germline loops: CDR1 MGHRA, CDR2 YSYEKL. Trimming removed 1 base at V and 8 bases at J, with 12 bases between. There are 15 residues in the CDR3. The CDR3 nucleotides read TGCGCCAGCAGCCAAGCAAGGGGAAAGGATTCACCCCTCCACTTT. This codes for CASSQARGKDSPLHF.